Described below is a single T cell receptor (beta chain) sequence and its context. Its antigen is unidentified. V was clipped by 1 base and J by 0 bases; unmatched bases: 9. CDR3 length: 18 amino acids. The germline CDR1 and CDR2 sequences are LGHNA and YSLEER. These data are taken from a study of identifying expanded T cells in peripheral blood. Study-level findings and limits: Clone count variance between roughly 2-week samples rose with total template count.

Generated by immunoSEQ multiplex PCR, the TCRdb table keeps only in-frame clones and is missing some. This sample yields approximately 63,000 clones, of which 70% to 90% are seen a single time; around 4.8% belongs to the top ten. The material sequenced was blood. The chain employs TRBV4-3 and TRBJ2-7; 10 positions match TRBD2. The origin of this receptor is a person between 18 and 70 years old in good health. The CDR3 region has the DNA TGCGCCAGCAGCCAAGGGACTAGCGGACCCTATTCCTCCTACGAGCAGTACTTC. Its translation: CASSQGTSGPYSSYEQYF.